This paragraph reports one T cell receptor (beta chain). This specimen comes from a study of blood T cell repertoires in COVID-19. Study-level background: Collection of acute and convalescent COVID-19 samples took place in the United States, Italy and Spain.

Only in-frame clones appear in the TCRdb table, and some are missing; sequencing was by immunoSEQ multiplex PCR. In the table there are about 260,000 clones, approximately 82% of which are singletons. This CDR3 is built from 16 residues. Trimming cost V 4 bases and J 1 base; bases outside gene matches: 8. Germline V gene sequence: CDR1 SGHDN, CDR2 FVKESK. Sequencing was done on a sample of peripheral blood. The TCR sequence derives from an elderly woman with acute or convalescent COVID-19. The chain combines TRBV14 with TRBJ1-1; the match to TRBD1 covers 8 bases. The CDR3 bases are TGTGCCAGCAGCCGCGGACAGGGCAGCGGGAACACTGAAGCTTTCTTT. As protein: CASSRGQGSGNTEAFF.